A single sample is the source of the 24 T cell receptor beta chains below, sequenced in a study of T-cell memory formation after mild COVID-19 (dated by TCRdb to the early 2020s). Receptor libraries were prepared by 5' RACE. TCRdb names Illumina NovaSeq 6000 as the instrument used. In TCRdb, the public reads were trimmed at Q25 with fastp and aligned with MiXCR, with productive beta chains retained. When rows share a CDR3 protein, they turn into one entry using the most common DNA and genes. The sample records 250,000 to 300,000 distinct CDR3 sequences, around 16% of which are singletons. In total, the top ten clones hold roughly 25% of the sample. Sequencing was performed on PBMCs or a T cell subset sorted from them (not recorded which). These TCRs come from a man between 18 and 35 years old who had mild COVID-19 (a few samples of this study predate the infection). The sample titles of this study are shuffled in the database, so cell type and time point are left out; the donor was told from shared clones.

This clonotype came up many times. V usage is TRBV7-9 and J usage is TRBJ1-6, with 7 bases lining up with TRBD1. V lost 8 bases to trimming and J lost 3 bases; unmatched junction nucleotides: 13. There are 17 residues in the CDR3. Germline V gene data show CDR1 as SEHNR and CDR2 as FQNEAQ (reference sequence). The CDR3 DNA follows: TGTGCCAGCCGCCGCCCCACAGGGGCCGACTATAATTCACCCCTCCACTTT. Amino acid sequence: CASRRPTGADYNSPLHF.

This clonotype was seen a few times. The CDR3: CASSRQGGSYEQYV. The CDR3 coding sequence is TGTGCCAGCAGCAGACAGGGGGGCTCCTACGAGCAGTACGTC. This chain links TRBV7-9 with TRBJ2-7, with 9 bases that match TRBD1. After removal of 5 bases from V and 0 bases from J, the junction contained 2 bases not matched to a gene. Germline loops: CDR1 SEHNR, CDR2 FQNEAQ (reference sequence). This CDR3 region has 14 residues.

The V gene is TRBV6-2 or TRBV6-3, the J gene TRBJ2-5, with 9 bases matching TRBD2. In germline, CDR1 is MNHEY, CDR2 SVGEGT. The CDR3 sequence is 13 residues long. After removal of 6 bases from V and 5 bases from J, the junction contained 4 bases not matched to a gene. In DNA, the CDR3 is TGTGCCAGCAGGCGGGGGGGCAGGGAGACCCAGTACTTC. Its protein product is CASRRGGRETQYF.

CDR3 protein: CASSERDGNQPQHF. The CDR3 DNA reads TGTGCCAGCAGTGAACGGGATGGCAATCAGCCCCAGCATTTT. This chain joins TRBV27 and TRBJ1-5; no clear D gene. Germline CDR1 reads MNHEY; CDR2 reads SMNVEV (reference sequence). Trimming pared 5 bases from V and 2 bases from J, leaving 10 bases between. The CDR3 consists of 14 residues.

This clonotype came up many times. The chain has TRBV7-2 and TRBJ2-2; 8 bases are shared with TRBD2. Germline V gene lookup returns CDR1 SGHTA and CDR2 FQGNSA. Trimming at V came to 0 bases and at J to 1 base, leaving 1 base not matched to a gene. The CDR3 extends over 16 amino acids. The DNA for the CDR3 is TGTGCCAGCAGCTTAGCCCTAGCGGGGAACACCGGGGAGCTGTTTTTT. This encodes CASSLALAGNTGELFF.

The sample holds a few counts of this clonotype. V usage is TRBV7-2 and J usage is TRBJ1-1, with D perhaps TRBD1 (5 bases). Trimming removed 1 base at V and 6 bases at J, with 15 bases between. In germline, CDR1 is SGHTA, CDR2 FQGNSA. There are 15 residues in the CDR3. CDR3 coding DNA: TGTGCCAGCAGCTTAGGCCCCCTCGGGGGGGCTGAAGCTTTCTTT. Translating it yields CASSLGPLGGAEAFF.

This clonotype was recorded a few times. The V and J genes are TRBV3-1 and TRBJ1-2, with 10 bases matching TRBD1. The CDR3 contains 14 residues. Losses at the gene ends were 1 base for V and 6 bases for J; bases not matched to a gene: 2. Germline CDR1 LGHDT, CDR2 YNNKEL (reference sequence). CDR3 DNA: TGTGCCAGCAGCCAAGGGACAGGGGGTGATGGCTACACCTTC. It translates to CASSQGTGGDGYTF.

This clonotype has a handful of counts. The chain has TRBV20-1 and TRBJ2-3, with D possibly called TRBD1 or TRBD2 (5 bases each). Germline V gene sequence: CDR1 DFQATT, CDR2 SNEGSKA (reference sequence). The CDR3 is 11 amino acids. V shed 4 bases and J shed 5 bases, with 7 bases lying between them. The CDR3 sequence: CSATRGDTQYF. CDR3 DNA sequence: TGCAGTGCTACGAGGGGAGATACGCAGTATTTT.

This clonotype was observed at least ten times. The rearrangement links TRBV5-1 to TRBJ1-6; weak D call: TRBD1 (6 bases). This CDR3 spans 17 amino acids. Trimming removed 0 bases at V and 4 bases at J, with 14 bases between. Per the germline V gene, CDR1 is SGHRS and CDR2 is YFSETQ. The CDR3: CASSLEVTGFYNSPLHF. CDR3 nucleotides: TGCGCCAGCAGCTTGGAGGTGACAGGATTTTATAATTCACCCCTCCACTTT.

The chain joins TRBV7-9 to TRBJ2-3, with D perhaps being TRBD1 or TRBD2 (5 bases each). Looked up from germline, CDR1 is SEHNR and CDR2 is FQNEAQ (reference sequence). V lost 1 base and J lost 2, with 7 bases in between. The CDR3 loop spans 14 amino acids. CDR3 protein: CASSLGGVTDTQYF. CDR3 DNA: TGTGCCAGCAGCTTAGGAGGGGTCACAGATACGCAGTATTTT.

The rearrangement links TRBV21-1 to TRBJ1-6; TRBD1 is the table's D call, not checked against the DNA. TRBV21-1 is a listed pseudogene. CDR3 length equals 15 residues. CDR3 sequence: CASSPPGQGSSPLHF. The CDR3 region has the DNA TGTGCCAGCAGCCCGCCGGGACAGGGGAGTTCACCCCTCCACTTT.

The V and J genes are TRBV6-5 and TRBJ1-2, with TRBD1 as a possible D gene (5 bases). The CDR3 consists of 13 residues. The germline CDR1 and CDR2 sequences are MNHEY and SVGAGI. The V end was cut by 4 bases, the J end by 6 bases, with 12 bases between. The CDR3 DNA reads TGTGCCAGCAGTTCTGACAGTGCGGATGGCTACACCTTC. The encoded protein is CASSSDSADGYTF.

This clonotype was seen at least ten times. J is TRBJ1-1 and V is TRBV29-1; 8 bases agree with TRBD1. Trimming at V came to 5 bases and at J to 5 bases, leaving 7 bases not matched to a gene. The CDR3 runs 13 residues. The germline gives CDR1 SQVTM, CDR2 ANQGSEA. Here the CDR3 DNA reads TGCAGCGTTCGGACAGGGCGTTGGACTGAAGCTTTCTTT. Amino acid sequence: CSVRTGRWTEAFF.

The chain recombines TRBV7-6 with TRBJ2-3; possibly TRBD2 for D (6 bases). The CDR3 is 14 amino acids. CDR1 SGHVS and CDR2 FNYEAQ come from the germline V gene. Deletions cut 4 bases from V and 7 bases from J, with 15 bases between. The CDR3 bases are TGTGCCAGCAGCTATTTAGTGGGGGGAAATACGCAGTATTTT. This sequence encodes CASSYLVGGNTQYF. The variable domain in full, completed from reference TRBV7-6 and TRBJ2-3, reads GAGVSQSPRYKVTKRGQDVALRCDPISGHVSLYWYRQALGQGPEFLTYFNYEAQQDKSGLPNDRFSAERPEGSISTLTIQRTEQRDSAMYRCASSYLVGGNTQYFGPGTRLTVL.

Only a few counts were recorded for this clonotype. The chain employs TRBV7-2 and TRBJ2-1, with a weak D call TRBD1 (7 bases). CDR3 length: 16 residues. The V end lost 1 base, the J end lost 4 bases, and 14 bases lay between the germline ends. Germline assignment: CDR1 SGHTA and CDR2 FQGNSA. The CDR3 coding sequence is TGTGCCAGCAGCTTAGTGGCGGGACAGACTTACAATGAGCAGTTCTTC. It is translated as CASSLVAGQTYNEQFF. Combining the CDR3 with reference TRBV7-2 and TRBJ2-1 gives the whole variable domain GAGVSQSPSNKVTEKGKDVELRCDPISGHTALYWYRQSLGQGLEFLIYFQGNSAPDKSGLPSDRFSAERTGGSVSTLTIQRTQQEDSAVYLCASSLVAGQTYNEQFFGPGTRLTVL.

This chain uses TRBV7-6 with TRBJ1-1; TRBD1 is a possible D gene (5 bases). CDR1 SGHVS and CDR2 FNYEAQ come from the germline V gene. Trimming removed 5 bases from V and 7 bases from J, with 20 bases in between. This CDR3 comprises 15 residues. The CDR3 nucleotides are TGTGCCAGCAGCCAACTCAGTGGGGCTCATGGTGAAGCTTTCTTT. Its translation is CASSQLSGAHGEAFF. Complete variable domain (other parts from reference TRBV7-6 and TRBJ1-1): GAGVSQSPRYKVTKRGQDVALRCDPISGHVSLYWYRQALGQGPEFLTYFNYEAQQDKSGLPNDRFSAERPEGSISTLTIQRTEQRDSAMYRCASSQLSGAHGEAFFGQGTRLTVV.

This clonotype was seen only a few times. CDR3 in amino acids: CASSQRAPSTDTQYF. CDR3 DNA sequence: TGTGCCAGCAGTCAACGGGCTCCTAGCACAGATACGCAGTATTTT. The chain joins TRBV12-3 or TRBV12-4 to TRBJ2-3; D remains ambiguous. The CDR3 consists of 15 residues. Trimming removed 5 bases from V and 0 bases from J, with 12 bases in between.

This clonotype was counted ten times or more. This chain links TRBV5-1 with TRBJ2-3; D uncertain. The V gene lost 1 base and the J gene lost 2 bases, with 8 bases spanning the gap. Germline values: CDR1 SGHRS, CDR2 YFSETQ. The CDR3 is 14 amino acids. DNA for the CDR3: TGCGCCAGCAGCTTGTTGCAGGTCACAGATACGCAGTATTTT. This codes for CASSLLQVTDTQYF. Variable domain in full (rest from reference TRBV5-1 and TRBJ2-3): KAGVTQTPRYLIKTRGQQVTLSCSPISGHRSVSWYQQTPGQGLQFLFEYFSETQRNKGNFPGRFSGRQFSNSRSEMNVSTLELGDSALYLCASSLLQVTDTQYFGPGTRLTVL.

This clonotype appeared many times. The chain has TRBV10-3 and TRBJ2-3; unclear D gene. CDR3 size: 14 residues. V lost 0 bases to trimming and J lost 6 bases, with 10 bases between them. CDR1 is ENHRY and CDR2 is SYGVKD in the germline V gene. The CDR3 region has the DNA TGTGCCATCAGTGAGTCGAGGCTCGGGGATACGCAGTATTTT. It translates to CAISESRLGDTQYF.

This clonotype was detected only a few times. The V and J genes are TRBV14 and TRBJ1-4; possibly TRBD1 for D (6 bases). The CDR3 has 15 residues. With 3 bases removed from V and 5 bases from J, the gap between germline ends came to 13 bases. Per the germline V gene, CDR1 is SGHDN and CDR2 is FVKESK. The CDR3 sequence: CASSHAGVRNEKLFF. DNA of the CDR3: TGTGCCAGCAGCCATGCAGGGGTCAGAAATGAAAAACTGTTTTTT.

This clonotype was observed a handful of times. The V call is TRBV24-1, the J call TRBJ2-1; tentatively, D is TRBD1 (6 bases). The CDR3 extends over 12 amino acids. The ends were cut back, 9 bases at V and 7 bases at J, with 12 bases in the middle. CDR1 is KGHDR and CDR2 is SFDVKD in the germline V gene. CDR3 loop: CATAYRVNEQFF. DNA for the CDR3: TGTGCCACCGCCTACAGGGTGAATGAGCAGTTCTTC.

This clonotype was observed a few times. The chain uses TRBV20-1 and TRBJ1-1; D is unresolved. CDR3 length: 13 amino acids. Trimming cost V 0 bases and J 3 bases, with 8 bases left between them. Per germline, CDR1 DFQATT and CDR2 SNEGSKA (reference sequence). The CDR3 sequence is CSARDGVDTEAFF. As DNA, the CDR3 is TGCAGTGCTAGAGATGGGGTTGACACTGAAGCTTTCTTT.

The chain couples TRBV20-1 to TRBJ2-5; possibly TRBD2 for D (5 bases). From germline, CDR1 is DFQATT and CDR2 SNEGSKA (reference sequence). CDR3 length: 15 residues. V was clipped by 2 bases and J by 2 bases, with 15 bases between them. The CDR3 DNA is TGCAGTGCTAGACCTGACTATAACGTTCAAGAGACCCAGTACTTC. As protein: CSARPDYNVQETQYF.

The chain has TRBV7-2 and TRBJ2-7, with no clear D. The germline gives CDR1 SGHTA, CDR2 FQGNSA. V dropped 1 base and J dropped 6 bases, with 16 bases sitting between them. This CDR3 comprises 15 residues. Here the CDR3 reads CASSLVRSAPFEQYV. The CDR3 DNA is TGTGCCAGCAGCTTAGTTAGATCAGCCCCCTTCGAGCAGTACGTC.